The rows below give T cell receptor beta chains drawn from one sample of a study of shared clonotypes between healthy human individuals. Assay used: immunoSEQ multiplex PCR; TCRdb lists only in-frame clones, some missing. The sample holds fewer than 1.6 million clones, less than 99% seen once. Sequencing was done on a sample of naive CD4+ T cells sorted from blood. These receptors originate from a man younger than 45 in good health. CDR3s include the opening cysteine and the closing phenylalanine or tryptophan. Each record gives: clone size, V gene, J gene, D gene, CDR3 DNA, CDR3 protein. A D gene is named only where the DNA matches it firmly. Clone sizes are given selectively: once, few, many, or a class where the clone is expanded.

abundance: .; v_gene: TRBV27; j_gene: TRBJ2-6; d_gene: .; CDR3nt: TGTGCCAGCAGTTTTGGTTTGGCTGCCTCTGGGGCCAACGTCCTGACTTTC; CDR3aa: CASSFGLAASGANVLTF
abundance: .; v_gene: TRBV11-3; j_gene: TRBJ2-2; d_gene: .; CDR3nt: TGTGCCAGCAGCTTAGTAAGCGGTCGAGACGGGGAGCTGTTTTTT; CDR3aa: CASSLVSGRDGELFF
abundance: .; v_gene: TRBV6-5; j_gene: TRBJ2-7; d_gene: TRBD1; CDR3nt: TGTGCCAGCAGTGGGGACAGGGGGCTCGAGCAGTACTTC; CDR3aa: CASSGDRGLEQYF
abundance: .; v_gene: TRBV6-6; j_gene: TRBJ1-1; d_gene: .; CDR3nt: TGTGCCAGCATCCCCAATTCCGGGGGTGAAGCTTTCTTT; CDR3aa: CASIPNSGGEAFF
abundance: .; v_gene: TRBV9; j_gene: TRBJ1-2; d_gene: TRBD1; CDR3nt: TGTGCCAGCAGCCAGAGAGGGACAGGGAATGGCTACACCTTC; CDR3aa: CASSQRGTGNGYTF
abundance: once; v_gene: TRBV15; j_gene: TRBJ2-7; d_gene: .; CDR3nt: TGTGCCACCAGCAGAGATTGGCAGTACGAGCAGTACTTC; CDR3aa: CATSRDWQYEQYF
abundance: .; v_gene: TRBV7-9; j_gene: TRBJ2-1; d_gene: TRBD2; CDR3nt: TGTGCCAGCAGCCCTACTAGCGGGAGGGCGGTGTTCTACAATGAGCAGTTCTTC; CDR3aa: CASSPTSGRAVFYNEQFF
abundance: .; v_gene: TRBV10-1; j_gene: TRBJ2-3; d_gene: .; CDR3nt: TGCGCCAGCAGTGACAGCACAGATACGCAGTATTTT; CDR3aa: CASSDSTDTQYF
abundance: .; v_gene: TRBV18; j_gene: TRBJ2-5; d_gene: .; CDR3nt: TGTGCCAGCTCACCAAATGAGGGCGGCTACGGGGAGACCCAGTACTTC; CDR3aa: CASSPNEGGYGETQYF
abundance: .; v_gene: TRBV10-3; j_gene: TRBJ1-5; d_gene: TRBD1; CDR3nt: TGTGCCATCAGTGAAGGGACAGGGGTAAATCAGCCCCAGCATTTT; CDR3aa: CAISEGTGVNQPQHF
abundance: .; v_gene: TRBV7-7; j_gene: TRBJ2-6; d_gene: .; CDR3nt: TGTGCCAGCAGCGGATCCGATATGCCACAAAGTCGGGCCAACGTCCTGACTTTC; CDR3aa: CASSGSDMPQSRANVLTF
abundance: .; v_gene: TRBV6-1; j_gene: TRBJ1-2; d_gene: .; CDR3nt: TGTGCCAGCAGTGAATCCGGTTACTATGGCTACACCTTC; CDR3aa: CASSESGYYGYTF
abundance: once; v_gene: TRBV29-1; j_gene: TRBJ2-5; d_gene: .; CDR3nt: TGCAGCGTGGCCGGACAGAGGTCCCAGTACTTC; CDR3aa: CSVAGQRSQYF
abundance: .; v_gene: TRBV28; j_gene: TRBJ2-1; d_gene: .; CDR3nt: TGTGCCAGCAGTTTAAGACAGACCAACAGGGATGAGCAGTTCTTC; CDR3aa: CASSLRQTNRDEQFF
abundance: .; v_gene: TRBV18; j_gene: TRBJ1-4; d_gene: TRBD1; CDR3nt: TGTGCCAGCTCACAGACAGGGTTTGGGGAAAAACTGTTTTTT; CDR3aa: CASSQTGFGEKLFF
abundance: .; v_gene: TRBV30; j_gene: TRBJ1-2; d_gene: TRBD1; CDR3nt: TGTGCCTGGACCCTGGGACAGGGCGGATATGGCTACACCTTC; CDR3aa: CAWTLGQGGYGYTF
abundance: .; v_gene: TRBV29-1; j_gene: TRBJ2-2; d_gene: TRBD1; CDR3nt: TGCAGCGTTGAAGATCGGGACAGGTCGAACACCGGGGAGCTGTTTTTT; CDR3aa: CSVEDRDRSNTGELFF
abundance: .; v_gene: TRBV28; j_gene: TRBJ2-7; d_gene: .; CDR3nt: TGTGCCAGCAGACCGCAGGCCTCCTACGAGCAGTACTTC; CDR3aa: CASRPQASYEQYF
abundance: .; v_gene: TRBV18; j_gene: TRBJ2-2; d_gene: .; CDR3nt: TGTGCCAGCTCAATAATTGGGTCTGGGAGGAACACCGGGGAGCTGTTTTTT; CDR3aa: CASSIIGSGRNTGELFF
abundance: .; v_gene: TRBV29-1; j_gene: TRBJ2-3; d_gene: .; CDR3nt: TGCAGCGCCGGTTTGGATACGCAGTATTTT; CDR3aa: CSAGLDTQYF
abundance: .; v_gene: TRBV9; j_gene: TRBJ1-2; d_gene: .; CDR3nt: TGTGCCAGCAGCGAGGGACCTGACAGTAACTATGGCTACACCTTC; CDR3aa: CASSEGPDSNYGYTF
abundance: .; v_gene: TRBV4-3; j_gene: TRBJ2-1; d_gene: TRBD2; CDR3nt: TGCGCCAGCAGCCAAGCGATAAGCGGGAGGGGGGATGAGCAGTTCTTC; CDR3aa: CASSQAISGRGDEQFF
abundance: .; v_gene: TRBV19; j_gene: TRBJ2-3; d_gene: .; CDR3nt: TGTGCCAGTAGGCTGGGCGGCAGTGATACGCAGTATTTT; CDR3aa: CASRLGGSDTQYF
abundance: .; v_gene: TRBV7-9; j_gene: TRBJ2-5; d_gene: .; CDR3nt: TGTGCCAGCAGCACAAGGGTGACAGGGTCTAGAAAGCAGAGCGGGATCGGGTACTTC; CDR3aa: CASSTRVTGSRKQSGIGYF
abundance: .; v_gene: TRBV21-1; j_gene: TRBJ2-7; d_gene: .; CDR3nt: TGTGCCAGCAGCAAAGGAGGCGTTTACTACGAGCAGTACTTC; CDR3aa: CASSKGGVYYEQYF
abundance: .; v_gene: TRBV20-1; j_gene: TRBJ2-1; d_gene: .; CDR3nt: TGCAGTTTTATTCCTAGCTCGGAGCAGTTCTTC; CDR3aa: CSFIPSSEQFF
abundance: .; v_gene: TRBV5-8; j_gene: TRBJ1-2; d_gene: .; CDR3nt: TGTGCCAGCAGCCCCTATGGCTACACCTTC; CDR3aa: CASSPYGYTF
abundance: .; v_gene: TRBV7-8; j_gene: TRBJ2-7; d_gene: .; CDR3nt: TGTGCCAGCAGCGAAACAGGGCTCTCCTACGAGCAGTACTTC; CDR3aa: CASSETGLSYEQYF
abundance: .; v_gene: TRBV2; j_gene: TRBJ1-5; d_gene: .; CDR3nt: TGTGCCAGCAGTGGGCAGGGGCAAAGCAATCAGCCCCAGCATTTT; CDR3aa: CASSGQGQSNQPQHF
abundance: .; v_gene: TRBV9; j_gene: TRBJ2-7; d_gene: .; CDR3nt: TGTGCCAGCAGCGTAGATGCACACCCCTACGAGCAGTACTTC; CDR3aa: CASSVDAHPYEQYF
abundance: .; v_gene: TRBV6-1; j_gene: TRBJ2-5; d_gene: .; CDR3nt: TGTGCCAGCAGTGAAGCGGGAGAGGGCCAAGAGACCCAGTACTTC; CDR3aa: CASSEAGEGQETQYF
abundance: once; v_gene: TRBV5-1; j_gene: TRBJ2-5; d_gene: .; CDR3nt: TGCGCCAGCAGCTTGGTGGGGGGCCAAGAGACCCAGTACTTC; CDR3aa: CASSLVGGQETQYF
abundance: .; v_gene: TRBV9; j_gene: TRBJ2-1; d_gene: .; CDR3nt: TGTGCCAGCAGCGTAGGTGTTGACTCCAATGAGCAGTTCTTC; CDR3aa: CASSVGVDSNEQFF
abundance: .; v_gene: TRBV18; j_gene: TRBJ2-5; d_gene: TRBD2; CDR3nt: TGTGCCAGCTCACCACCGTCTAGCGGGAGCCGTGAGACCCAGTACTTC; CDR3aa: CASSPPSSGSRETQYF
abundance: .; v_gene: TRBV5-1; j_gene: TRBJ2-1; d_gene: .; CDR3nt: TGCGCCAGCAGCTTTCAACCAGACAATGAGCAGTTCTTC; CDR3aa: CASSFQPDNEQFF
abundance: .; v_gene: TRBV27; j_gene: TRBJ1-2; d_gene: TRBD1; CDR3nt: TGTGCCAGCAAGGGACAGGGAATCTATGGCTACACCTTC; CDR3aa: CASKGQGIYGYTF
abundance: .; v_gene: TRBV27; j_gene: TRBJ2-7; d_gene: .; CDR3nt: TGTGCCAGCAGTTTGTCGGGGGCCGTTACCTACGAGCAGTACTTC; CDR3aa: CASSLSGAVTYEQYF
abundance: .; v_gene: TRBV2; j_gene: TRBJ2-3; d_gene: .; CDR3nt: TGTGCCAGCGGGGACGGGGAAACAGATACGCAGTATTTT; CDR3aa: CASGDGETDTQYF
abundance: .; v_gene: TRBV5-1; j_gene: TRBJ2-3; d_gene: .; CDR3nt: TGCGCCAGCAGCTTCAAGGACGAGAAAGATACGCAGTATTTT; CDR3aa: CASSFKDEKDTQYF
abundance: .; v_gene: TRBV25-1; j_gene: TRBJ1-1; d_gene: .; CDR3nt: TGTGCCAGCAGTGAACTGGGTCGAGGGGCCCTGAACACTGAAGCTTTCTTT; CDR3aa: CASSELGRGALNTEAFF
abundance: .; v_gene: TRBV18; j_gene: TRBJ2-1; d_gene: TRBD1; CDR3nt: TGTGCCAGCTCACCGACAGGGGATCCCTACAATGAGCAGTTCTTC; CDR3aa: CASSPTGDPYNEQFF
abundance: .; v_gene: TRBV29-1; j_gene: TRBJ1-5; d_gene: TRBD1; CDR3nt: TGCAGCGTTTCACAGGGGGTTAATCAGCCCCAGCATTTT; CDR3aa: CSVSQGVNQPQHF
abundance: .; v_gene: TRBV7-9; j_gene: TRBJ2-3; d_gene: .; CDR3nt: TGTGCCAGCAGCTATCGAGGGCGCACAGATACGCAGTATTTT; CDR3aa: CASSYRGRTDTQYF
abundance: .; v_gene: TRBV28; j_gene: TRBJ1-1; d_gene: .; CDR3nt: TGTGCCAGCAGTCGCCCCCAGGGACAGAACACTGAAGCTTTCTTT; CDR3aa: CASSRPQGQNTEAFF
abundance: .; v_gene: TRBV5-1; j_gene: TRBJ2-7; d_gene: TRBD2; CDR3nt: TGCGCCAGCAGCTTGGTCTCGGGGGGGAGCTCCTACGAGCAGTACTTC; CDR3aa: CASSLVSGGSSYEQYF
abundance: .; v_gene: TRBV11-1; j_gene: TRBJ2-7; d_gene: .; CDR3nt: TGTGCCAGCAGCTTAGCAGTAACAGCCCCATACGAGCAGTACTTC; CDR3aa: CASSLAVTAPYEQYF
abundance: once; v_gene: TRBV19; j_gene: TRBJ2-1; d_gene: .; CDR3nt: TGTGCCAGTAGATGGGGCCACTACAATGAGCAGTTCTTC; CDR3aa: CASRWGHYNEQFF
abundance: .; v_gene: TRBV5-1; j_gene: TRBJ2-7; d_gene: .; CDR3nt: TGCGCCAGCAGTCCCATCACTAGCTCCTACGAGCAGTACTTC; CDR3aa: CASSPITSSYEQYF
abundance: .; v_gene: TRBV5-1; j_gene: TRBJ2-1; d_gene: .; CDR3nt: TGCGCCAGCAGCATGACCGGGCCAGAGAGTGAGCAGTTCTTC; CDR3aa: CASSMTGPESEQFF
abundance: .; v_gene: TRBV28; j_gene: TRBJ1-2; d_gene: .; CDR3nt: TGTGCCAGCAGTGCGGGGGGGGCTAACTATGGCTACACCTTC; CDR3aa: CASSAGGANYGYTF
abundance: .; v_gene: TRBV7-9; j_gene: TRBJ2-7; d_gene: .; CDR3nt: TGTGCCAGCAGCTTAAGAACAGTAACTTACGAGCAGTACTTC; CDR3aa: CASSLRTVTYEQYF
abundance: .; v_gene: TRBV5-5; j_gene: TRBJ2-7; d_gene: .; CDR3nt: TGTGCCAGCAGCTCCCGGGACACCGAAGCCCACGAGCAGTACTTC; CDR3aa: CASSSRDTEAHEQYF
abundance: .; v_gene: TRBV2; j_gene: TRBJ2-7; d_gene: TRBD2; CDR3nt: TGTGCCAGCGCCCTTGGACTAGCCGTCCGCGAGCAGTACTTC; CDR3aa: CASALGLAVREQYF
abundance: .; v_gene: TRBV5-4; j_gene: TRBJ2-5; d_gene: TRBD2; CDR3nt: TGTGCCAGCAGCCCCCGGGGAGGGACCCGGGGGACCCAGTACTTC; CDR3aa: CASSPRGGTRGTQYF
abundance: .; v_gene: TRBV5-4; j_gene: TRBJ2-1; d_gene: TRBD2; CDR3nt: TGTGCCAGCAAAAAGCGGGAGCCCTACAATGAGCAGTTCTTC; CDR3aa: CASKKREPYNEQFF
abundance: few; v_gene: TRBV29-1; j_gene: TRBJ1-2; d_gene: .; CDR3nt: TGCAGCGTTGAAGATGGCTACACCTTC; CDR3aa: CSVEDGYTF
abundance: once; v_gene: TRBV5-1; j_gene: TRBJ2-2; d_gene: .; CDR3nt: TGCGCCAGCAGCCCCATCACAACGAACACCGGGGAGCTGTTTTTT; CDR3aa: CASSPITTNTGELFF